This T cell receptor beta chain stems from a study of technical replicates of blood from a handful of donors. This clone was seen once. V dropped 1 base and J dropped 12 bases, with 10 bases sitting between them. In germline, CDR1 is SGHDN, CDR2 FVKESK. CDR3 length equals 12 residues. Method: immunoSEQ multiplex PCR; TCRdb's copy keeps in-frame clones and lacks some. Here the sample spans 70,000 to 85,000 clones, about 90% being singletons. The sequence derives from a human donor in good health. The chain employs TRBV14 and TRBJ2-1, with a weak D call TRBD2 (5 bases). Sequencing input: T cells isolated from PBMCs. As DNA, the CDR3 is TGTGCCAGCAGCCAAGCGGAAGAGGGGCAGTTCTTC. Residues: CASSQAEEGQFF. Combining the CDR3 with reference TRBV14 and TRBJ2-1 gives the whole variable domain EAGVTQFPSHSVIEKGQTVTLRCDPISGHDNLYWYRRVMGKEIKFLLHFVKESKQDESGMPNNRFLAERTGGTYSTLKVQPAELEDSGVYFCASSQAEEGQFFGPGTRLTVL.